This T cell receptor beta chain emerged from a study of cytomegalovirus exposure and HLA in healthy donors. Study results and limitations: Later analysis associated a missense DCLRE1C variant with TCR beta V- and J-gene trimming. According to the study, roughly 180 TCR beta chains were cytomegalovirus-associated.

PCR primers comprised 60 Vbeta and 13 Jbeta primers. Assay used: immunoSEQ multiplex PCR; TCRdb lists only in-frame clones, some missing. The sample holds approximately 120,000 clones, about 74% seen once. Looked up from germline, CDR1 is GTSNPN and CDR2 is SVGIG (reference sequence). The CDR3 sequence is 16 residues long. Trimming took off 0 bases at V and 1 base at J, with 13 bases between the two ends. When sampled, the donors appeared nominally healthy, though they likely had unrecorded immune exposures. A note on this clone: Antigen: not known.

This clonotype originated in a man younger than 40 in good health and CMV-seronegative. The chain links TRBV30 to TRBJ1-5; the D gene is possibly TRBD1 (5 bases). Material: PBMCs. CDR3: CAWSVRGVGSNQPQHF. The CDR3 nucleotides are TGTGCCTGGAGTGTACGGGGGGTGGGGAGCAATCAGCCCCAGCATTTT.